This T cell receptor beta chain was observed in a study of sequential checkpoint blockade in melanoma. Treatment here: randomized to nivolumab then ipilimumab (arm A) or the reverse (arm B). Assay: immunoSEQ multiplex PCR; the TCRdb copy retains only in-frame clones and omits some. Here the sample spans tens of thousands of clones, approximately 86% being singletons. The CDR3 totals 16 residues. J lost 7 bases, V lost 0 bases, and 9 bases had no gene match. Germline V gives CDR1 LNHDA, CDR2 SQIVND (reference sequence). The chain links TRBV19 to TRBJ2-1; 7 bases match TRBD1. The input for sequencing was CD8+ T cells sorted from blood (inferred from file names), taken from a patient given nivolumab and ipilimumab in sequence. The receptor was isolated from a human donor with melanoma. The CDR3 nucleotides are TGTGCCAGTAGTATAGAGGCGGTCAGGGGGTCGAATGAGCAGTTCTTC. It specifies CASSIEAVRGSNEQFF.